The present entry profiles one T cell receptor beta chain with its context. Data came from immunoSEQ multiplex PCR; TCRdb stores just in-frame clones and leaves some out. The top ten clones hold roughly 5.2% of a sample with roughly 60,000 clones, 87% of them seen once. This record belongs to a study of technical replicates of blood from several donors. This receptor was identified in a human donor in good health. Some clones in this sample may be carry-over from other donors' samples. Sequenced sample: PBMCs.

The CDR3 reads CASRALASQRGTDTQYF. The CDR3 DNA reads TGTGCCAGCAGAGCACTAGCGTCCCAACGGGGCACAGATACGCAGTATTTT. The rearrangement links TRBV2 to TRBJ2-3; 7 bases align to TRBD2. V lost 6 bases, J lost 1 base, and 13 bases stayed unmatched. CDR3 length: 17 residues. Germline CDR1 is SNHLY and CDR2 is FYNNEI. Complete variable domain (other parts from reference TRBV2 and TRBJ2-3): EPEVTQTPSHQVTQMGQEVILRCVPISNHLYFYWYRQILGQKVEFLVSFYNNEISEKSEIFDDQFSVERPDGSNFTLKIRSTKLEDSAMYFCASRALASQRGTDTQYFGPGTRLTVL.